A selection of T cell receptor beta chains follows, all from one sample in a study of ipilimumab plus nivolumab after autologous stem cell transplantation. This table comes from immunoSEQ multiplex PCR, and its TCRdb copy is limited to in-frame clones, with some not included. The sample lists about 15,000 clones, approximately 80% seen once, with 35% in the top ten. Specimen: PBMCs, collected in a trial of ipilimumab plus nivolumab as post-transplant consolidation. These receptors were obtained from a male donor with diffuse large B-cell lymphoma. Each CDR3 is given with its conserved first and last residue. The order of the fields is J gene, clone size, D gene, V gene, CDR3 protein, CDR3 DNA. D genes are given only for firm matches. Clone size is not always given. Where it is, it says once, few, many or a class for expanded clones.

j_gene: TRBJ2-7
abundance: .
d_gene: TRBD2
v_gene: TRBV11-3
CDR3aa: CASSRDSSGTYEQYF
CDR3nt: TGTGCCAGCAGCCGGGACTCTAGCGGTACCTACGAGCAGTACTTC

j_gene: TRBJ2-2
abundance: .
d_gene: .
v_gene: TRBV27
CDR3aa: CASRITGSGELFF
CDR3nt: TGTGCCAGCCGAATAACAGGGAGCGGGGAGCTGTTTTTT

j_gene: TRBJ2-2
abundance: .
d_gene: .
v_gene: TRBV29-1
CDR3aa: CSVEAGNTGELFF
CDR3nt: TGCAGCGTTGAAGCCGGTAACACCGGGGAGCTGTTTTTT

j_gene: TRBJ1-5
abundance: .
d_gene: TRBD1
v_gene: TRBV7-9
CDR3aa: CASSGSDRGKPQHF
CDR3nt: TGTGCCAGCAGCGGATCTGACAGGGGAAAGCCCCAGCATTTT

j_gene: TRBJ2-1
abundance: .
d_gene: .
v_gene: TRBV7-9
CDR3aa: CAGETHNEQFF
CDR3nt: TGTGCCGGAGAAACGCACAATGAGCAGTTCTTC

j_gene: TRBJ2-1
abundance: .
d_gene: .
v_gene: TRBV7-9
CDR3aa: CASPGRGSYNEQFF
CDR3nt: TGTGCCAGTCCCGGGCGGGGCTCCTACAATGAGCAGTTCTTC

j_gene: TRBJ1-2
abundance: .
d_gene: .
v_gene: TRBV21-1
CDR3aa: CASSKYNRYPRGDYGYTF
CDR3nt: TGTGCCAGCAGCAAATACAACAGGTACCCAAGGGGGGACTATGGCTACACCTTC

j_gene: TRBJ2-2
abundance: .
d_gene: .
v_gene: TRBV19
CDR3aa: CASMGAGFAGELFF
CDR3nt: TGTGCCAGTATGGGTGCAGGGTTCGCCGGGGAGCTGTTTTTT

j_gene: TRBJ2-7
abundance: once
d_gene: TRBD2
v_gene: TRBV11-3
CDR3aa: CASSPTGREGQYF
CDR3nt: TGTGCCAGCAGCCCTACGGGCAGGGAGGGGCAGTACTTC

j_gene: TRBJ1-1
abundance: .
d_gene: .
v_gene: TRBV4-1
CDR3aa: CASSPGGRGVGTEAFF
CDR3nt: TGCGCCAGCAGCCCCGGGGGGAGGGGTGTTGGCACTGAAGCTTTCTTT

j_gene: TRBJ1-2
abundance: .
d_gene: .
v_gene: TRBV30
CDR3aa: CAWTPGGGNNYGYTF
CDR3nt: TGTGCCTGGACCCCCGGGGGAGGAAACAACTATGGCTACACCTTC

j_gene: TRBJ2-3
abundance: once
d_gene: .
v_gene: TRBV5-1
CDR3aa: CASSFTTDWDTQYF
CDR3nt: TGCGCCAGCAGCTTTACGACAGATTGGGATACGCAGTATTTT

j_gene: TRBJ2-2
abundance: .
d_gene: TRBD2
v_gene: TRBV9
CDR3aa: CASRSGPGLAETGELFF
CDR3nt: TGTGCCAGCAGAAGTGGCCCGGGACTAGCGGAAACCGGGGAGCTGTTTTTT

j_gene: TRBJ2-7
abundance: .
d_gene: .
v_gene: TRBV4-2
CDR3aa: CASSPQRGGVYEQYF
CDR3nt: TGTGCCAGCAGCCCGCAACGAGGGGGTGTCTACGAGCAGTACTTC

j_gene: TRBJ2-3
abundance: .
d_gene: .
v_gene: TRBV5-6
CDR3aa: CASTLNLDTQYF
CDR3nt: TGTGCCAGCACTCTGAATTTAGATACGCAGTATTTT

j_gene: TRBJ2-1
abundance: .
d_gene: .
v_gene: TRBV5-1
CDR3aa: CASSLGNGPYNEQFF
CDR3nt: TGCGCCAGCAGCTTGGGGAATGGGCCCTACAATGAGCAGTTCTTC

j_gene: TRBJ2-7
abundance: medium-sized
d_gene: .
v_gene: TRBV4-1
CDR3aa: CASSQDFRDEQYF
CDR3nt: TGCGCCAGCAGCCAAGATTTTAGGGACGAGCAGTACTTC

j_gene: TRBJ2-7
abundance: .
d_gene: .
v_gene: TRBV10-1
CDR3aa: CASSGGAFLEQYF
CDR3nt: TGCGCCAGCTCCGGGGGCGCGTTTTTGGAGCAGTACTTC

j_gene: TRBJ2-7
abundance: .
d_gene: TRBD2
v_gene: TRBV6-1
CDR3aa: CASSESRVGGGFYEQYF
CDR3nt: TGTGCCAGCAGTGAGTCACGGGTTGGCGGGGGGTTCTACGAGCAGTACTTC

j_gene: TRBJ2-1
abundance: .
d_gene: .
v_gene: TRBV7-8
CDR3aa: CASSLGRYNEQFF
CDR3nt: TGTGCCAGCAGCCTTGGACGGTACAATGAGCAGTTCTTC

j_gene: TRBJ1-1
abundance: .
d_gene: .
v_gene: TRBV30
CDR3aa: CAWSVALGTEAFF
CDR3nt: TGTGCCTGGAGTGTAGCCCTTGGCACTGAAGCTTTCTTT

j_gene: TRBJ1-1
abundance: few
d_gene: TRBD1
v_gene: TRBV11-1
CDR3aa: CASSVGTGSNTEAFF
CDR3nt: TGTGCCAGCAGCGTAGGGACAGGTTCTAACACTGAAGCTTTCTTT